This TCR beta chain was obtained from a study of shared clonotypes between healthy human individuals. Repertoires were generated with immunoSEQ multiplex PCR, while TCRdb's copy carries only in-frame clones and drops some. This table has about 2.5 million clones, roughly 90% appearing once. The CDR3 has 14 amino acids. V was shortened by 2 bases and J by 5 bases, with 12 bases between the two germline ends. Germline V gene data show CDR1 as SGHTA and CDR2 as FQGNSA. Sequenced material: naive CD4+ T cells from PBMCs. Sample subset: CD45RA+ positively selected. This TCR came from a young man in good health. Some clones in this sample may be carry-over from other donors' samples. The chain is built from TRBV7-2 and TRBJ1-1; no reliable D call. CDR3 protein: CASSLLGRPTEAFF. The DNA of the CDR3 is TGTGCCAGCAGCTTATTGGGCAGACCTACTGAAGCTTTCTTT.